This T cell receptor (beta chain) stems from a study of early T cells in non-severe SARS-CoV-2 infection. Study information: Sequencing of unsorted whole blood was done on bulk RNA, leaving chains unpaired. Whole-study findings and limits: Matching with VDJdb favored anti-spike CD8 responses (missing private and CD4 specificities).

This clonotype was seen at least ten times. The antigen is not known. Unique molecular identifiers (one per individual cDNA molecule) were attached. TCRdb fed the 5' RACE reads into MiXCR, producing one record per CDR3 protein. In the table there are about 36,000 distinct CDR3 sequences, over 8.5% of which are singletons. The CDR3 loop spans 16 amino acids. Per the germline V gene, CDR1 is LGHNA and CDR2 is YSLEER. The germline V and J ends were trimmed by 1 base and 1 base, with 12 bases remaining between them. What was sequenced was whole blood. The chain employs TRBV4-3 and TRBJ2-3, with D unresolved. The receptor was isolated from an adult who was a healthcare worker with PCR-confirmed SARS-CoV-2 infection or an uninfected control (not recorded which). The CDR3 DNA is TGCGCCAGCAGCCAAGGACCGAGCCAGGGCACAGATACGCAGTATTTT. Its protein product is CASSQGPSQGTDTQYF.